The clone carrying this T cell receptor beta chain was counted a few times. The antigen is undetermined. These data are taken from a study of T cells in Graves' hyperthyroidism and ophthalmopathy. Turning to the study itself: Peripheral blood was secured at the point of initial diagnosis, before any treatment.

Together with thyroid ultrasound, orbital computed tomography, serum thyroxine and TRAb, clinical symptoms were used for diagnoses. Amplification yielded TCR beta CDR3 regions, with RNA transcripts as the source. The primer set for the first-round RT-PCR of the TCR CDR3 was HTBI. Using its own MiXCR run on the multiplex PCR reads, TCRdb lists one record per CDR3 protein. Here the sample spans more than 350,000 distinct CDR3 sequences, 15% to 20% being singletons. V lost 1 base to trimming and J lost 6 bases; unmatched junction nucleotides: 18. In germline, CDR1 is LNHNV, CDR2 YYDKDF (reference sequence). The CDR3 is 19 residues long. Regarding the study as a whole: Blood also held most thyroid clonotypes expanded beyond 0.001.

The rearrangement joins TRBV15 to TRBJ2-1; 7 nucleotides agree with TRBD1. This clonotype was obtained from a woman aged 25 to 39 with Graves' hyperthyroidism that later progressed to Graves' ophthalmopathy. The sequenced sample was blood. The DNA of the CDR3 is TGTGCCACCAGCAGAGGAAGACGGGACAGAGCTCTTTGGGGCAATGAGCAGTTCTTC. Its translation: CATSRGRRDRALWGNEQFF.